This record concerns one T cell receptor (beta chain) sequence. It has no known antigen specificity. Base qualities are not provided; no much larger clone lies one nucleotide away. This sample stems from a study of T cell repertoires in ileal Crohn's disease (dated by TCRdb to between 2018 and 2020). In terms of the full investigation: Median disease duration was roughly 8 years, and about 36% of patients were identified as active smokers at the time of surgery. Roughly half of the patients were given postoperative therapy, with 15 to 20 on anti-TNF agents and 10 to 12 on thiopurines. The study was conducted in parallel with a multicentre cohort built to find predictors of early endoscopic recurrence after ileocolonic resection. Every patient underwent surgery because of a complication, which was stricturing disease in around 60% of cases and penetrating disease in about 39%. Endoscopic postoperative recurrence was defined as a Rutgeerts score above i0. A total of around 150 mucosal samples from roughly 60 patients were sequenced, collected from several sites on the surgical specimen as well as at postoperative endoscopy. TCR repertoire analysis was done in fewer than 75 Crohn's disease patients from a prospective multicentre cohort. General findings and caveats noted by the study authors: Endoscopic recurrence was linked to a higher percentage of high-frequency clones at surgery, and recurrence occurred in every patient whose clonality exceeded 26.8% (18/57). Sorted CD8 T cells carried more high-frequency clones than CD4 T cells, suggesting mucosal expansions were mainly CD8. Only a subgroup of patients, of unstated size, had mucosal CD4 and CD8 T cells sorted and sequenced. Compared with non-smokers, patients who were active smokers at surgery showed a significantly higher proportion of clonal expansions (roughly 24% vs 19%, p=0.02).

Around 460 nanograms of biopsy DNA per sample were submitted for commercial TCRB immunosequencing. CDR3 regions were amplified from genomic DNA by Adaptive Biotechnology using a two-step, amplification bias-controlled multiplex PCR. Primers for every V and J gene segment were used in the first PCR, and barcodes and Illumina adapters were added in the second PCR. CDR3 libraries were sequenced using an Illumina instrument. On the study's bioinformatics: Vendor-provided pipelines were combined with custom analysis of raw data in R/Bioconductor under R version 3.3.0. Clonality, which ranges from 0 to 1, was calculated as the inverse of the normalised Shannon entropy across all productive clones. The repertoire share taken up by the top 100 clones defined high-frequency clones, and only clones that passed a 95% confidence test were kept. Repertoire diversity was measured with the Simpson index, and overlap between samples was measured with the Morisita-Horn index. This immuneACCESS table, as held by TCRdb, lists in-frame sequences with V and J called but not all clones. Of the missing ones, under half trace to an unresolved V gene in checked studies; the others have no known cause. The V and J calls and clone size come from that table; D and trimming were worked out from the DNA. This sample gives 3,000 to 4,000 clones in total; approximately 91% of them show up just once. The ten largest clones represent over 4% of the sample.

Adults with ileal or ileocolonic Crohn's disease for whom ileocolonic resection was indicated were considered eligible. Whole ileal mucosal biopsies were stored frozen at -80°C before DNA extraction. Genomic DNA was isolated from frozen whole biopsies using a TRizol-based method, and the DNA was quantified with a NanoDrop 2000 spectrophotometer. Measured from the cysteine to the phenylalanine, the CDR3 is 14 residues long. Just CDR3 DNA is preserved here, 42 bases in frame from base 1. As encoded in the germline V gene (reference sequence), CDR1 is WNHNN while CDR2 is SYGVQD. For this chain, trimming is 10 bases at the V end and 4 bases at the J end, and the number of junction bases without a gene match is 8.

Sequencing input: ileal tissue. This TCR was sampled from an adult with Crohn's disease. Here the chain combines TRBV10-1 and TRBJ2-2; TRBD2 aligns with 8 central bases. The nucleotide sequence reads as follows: TGCGCCACCCGAAGCGGGGGCCCCACCGGGGAGCTGTTTTTT. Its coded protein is CATRSGGPTGELFF.